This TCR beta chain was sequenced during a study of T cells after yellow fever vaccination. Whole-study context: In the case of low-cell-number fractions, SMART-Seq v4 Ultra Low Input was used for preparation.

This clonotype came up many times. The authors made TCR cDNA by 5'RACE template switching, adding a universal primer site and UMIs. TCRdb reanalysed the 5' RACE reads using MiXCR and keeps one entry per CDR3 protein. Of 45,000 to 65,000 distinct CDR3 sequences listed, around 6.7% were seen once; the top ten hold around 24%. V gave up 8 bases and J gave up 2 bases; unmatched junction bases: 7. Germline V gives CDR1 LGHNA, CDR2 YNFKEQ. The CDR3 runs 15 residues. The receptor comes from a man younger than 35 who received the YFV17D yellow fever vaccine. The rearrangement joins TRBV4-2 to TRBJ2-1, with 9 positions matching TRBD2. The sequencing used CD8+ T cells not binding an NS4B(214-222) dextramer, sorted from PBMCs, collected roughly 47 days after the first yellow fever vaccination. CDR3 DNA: TGTGCCAGCTTAAGCGGGGGGACAACCTACAATGAGCAGTTCTTC. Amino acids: CASLSGGTTYNEQFF.